These 9 T cell receptor beta chains were sequenced from one sample in a study of blood T cell repertoires in COVID-19. Data came from immunoSEQ multiplex PCR; TCRdb stores just in-frame clones and leaves some out. The sample has a few hundred thousand clones, around 90% seen once; the top ten hold approximately 2.2%. Sequencing was done on a sample of peripheral blood. The receptors were sampled from a man aged 45-60 years with acute or convalescent COVID-19.

The J gene is TRBJ1-6, the V gene TRBV6-6, with D possibly being TRBD1 (5 bases). The V and J ends lost 2 bases and 12 bases respectively, with 14 bases between them. Germline loops: CDR1 MNHNY, CDR2 SVGAGI (reference sequence). This CDR3 comprises 14 residues. The CDR3 DNA follows: TGTGCCAGCAGTTACGGGCCAGACGGGGGACCCCTCCACTTT. This translates into CASSYGPDGGPLHF.

The rearrangement links TRBV6-1 to TRBJ2-7, with 7 positions matching TRBD2. Germline values: CDR1 MNHNS, CDR2 SASEGT. This CDR3 spans 16 amino acids. The ends lost 3 bases at V and 3 bases at J; junction bases unmatched: 11. CDR3 loop: CASSENVASGFYEQYF. The CDR3 DNA reads TGTGCCAGCAGTGAGAATGTGGCTAGCGGATTCTACGAGCAGTACTTC.

This clone was seen once. The rearrangement links TRBV5-6 to TRBJ2-2; TRBD1 matches at 7 bases. This CDR3 is 16 amino acids long. Looked up from germline, CDR1 is SGHDT and CDR2 is YYEEEE. V was clipped by 0 bases and J by 2 bases; unmatched bases: 4. The DNA of the CDR3 is TGTGCCAGCAGCTTGGGGGGACAGACTAACACCGGGGAGCTGTTTTTT. Protein product: CASSLGGQTNTGELFF.

This clone occurred once. V is TRBV6-1 and J is TRBJ1-3; TRBD1 agrees at 12 bases. Germline V gene sequence: CDR1 MNHNS, CDR2 SASEGT. The CDR3 is 16 amino acids. V lost 3 bases and J lost 4; bases outside the gene matches: 4. This CDR3 reads CASSDWGQGAGNTIYF. CDR3 in DNA: TGTGCCAGCAGTGATTGGGGACAGGGGGCCGGAAACACCATATATTTT.

This chain uses TRBV5-6 with TRBJ1-2; unclear D gene. The CDR3 sequence is 13 residues long. Germline lookup yields CDR1 SGHDT and CDR2 YYEEEE. Trimming removed 0 bases from V and 8 bases from J, with 11 bases in between. DNA of the CDR3: TGTGCCAGCAGCTTGGCCGGAGGAGACGGCTACACCTTC. Translated: CASSLAGGDGYTF.

The chain is built from TRBV4-1 and TRBJ1-5; 7 nucleotides align to TRBD1. Germline assignment: CDR1 MGHRA and CDR2 YSYEKL. V dropped 1 base and J dropped 1; count of bases not matched to a gene: 4. The CDR3 spans 16 residues. The chain's CDR3 is CASSQGGGVSNQPQHF. Here the CDR3 DNA reads TGCGCCAGCAGCCAAGGAGGGGGCGTAAGCAATCAGCCCCAGCATTTT.

The rearrangement joins TRBV7-3 to TRBJ2-7; D is perhaps TRBD1 (5 bases). CDR1 is SGHTA and CDR2 is FQGTGA in the germline V gene. The CDR3 length is 15 residues. V was shortened by 0 bases and J by 5 bases, with 14 bases between the two germline ends. CDR3 amino acids: CASSLTSAGFNEQYF. As DNA, the CDR3 is TGTGCCAGCAGCTTAACGTCTGCAGGGTTCAACGAGCAGTACTTC.

The chain combines TRBV9 with TRBJ2-2, with a tentative D call TRBD1 (6 bases). Germline CDR1 and CDR2: SGDLS and YYNGEE. V shed 1 base and J shed 6 bases, with 7 bases lying between them. The CDR3 is 13 amino acids. CDR3 coding DNA: TGTGCCAGCAGCGTAACAGGGCCCGGGGAGCTGTTTTTT. Protein: CASSVTGPGELFF.

J is TRBJ2-2 and V is TRBV2; possible D gene TRBD1, 7 bases. The CDR3 runs to 14 residues. Germline V gives CDR1 SNHLY, CDR2 FYNNEI. V was clipped by 8 bases and J by 5 bases, with 15 bases between them. As DNA, the CDR3 is TGTGCCAGCGGAGGGGGCCTGTGGACCGGGGAGCTGTTTTTT. As protein: CASGGGLWTGELFF.